A single TCR beta chain is shown here with its context. Its specificity is unknown. Time point here: persistent/refractory GD, antithyroid drugs over 5 years with positive TRAb. PBMC RNA was the source of the TCR library. iRepertoire HTBI primers and Arm-PCR of CDR3 regions built TCR beta libraries. TCRdb passed the multiplex PCR reads through MiXCR, listing each CDR3 protein once. Of a few hundred thousand distinct CDR3 sequences in the sample, roughly a quarter were seen once. The germline V gene has CDR1 KGHSH and CDR2 LQKENI. V was trimmed by 3 bases and J by 0 bases, leaving 9 bases between them. CDR3 length: 15 residues. The sample comes from a study of regulatory T cells in long-lasting Graves disease. Study-wide context: Graves' disease counted as persistent after over 5 years of antithyroid drugs with positive TSH receptor antibodies. Study results and limitations: Favored usage of TRBV28, TRBJ1-2 and TRBJ2-5 was recorded in persistent disease. Clonotypes that were public and shared totalled about 2,500 in persistent patients versus roughly 1,000 in new patients.

The sample here was peripheral blood mononuclear cells (PBMCs), taken when the disease was refractory, from a patient treated with antithyroid drugs. V and J are TRBV18 and TRBJ1-3, with a tentative D call TRBD1 (6 bases). The TCR comes from a female donor with Graves disease. The CDR3 coding sequence is TGTGCCAGCTCACCGGGGGGCAACTCTGGAAACACCATATATTTT. Amino acids: CASSPGGNSGNTIYF.